The TCR beta chain described here comes from a study of blood T cell repertoires in COVID-19. Study at large: Donors in Cohort 3 who had recovered were those with two negative PCRs, healthcare professional clearance, or resolution of their symptoms.

In the source study's methods: Amplified reference gene primers provided the basis for estimating nucleated cell counts. Sequencing was performed with immunoSEQ multiplex PCR; in TCRdb, only in-frame clones are kept and a portion is missing. The DNA was the basis for D and trimming; V, J and clone size are from that table. The profile covers roughly 230,000 clones, with more than 75% appearing a single time and roughly 7.2% taken by the ten largest. All enrollees were roughly 18 to 89 years old and from roughly 22 US areas. Sequences were obtained from PBMCs or T cells enriched from blood (not recorded which). The sequence was obtained from a man in his thirties or forties in a cohort exposed to, infected with or recovered from COVID-19 (not recorded which).

CDR3: CASSLPGSGAYEQYF. The CDR3 bases are TGTGCCAGCAGCTTGCCCGGTAGCGGAGCCTACGAGCAGTACTTC. The chain carries TRBV7-9 and TRBJ2-7; TRBD2 might be the D (6 bases). The CDR3 is 15 residues long. Trimming stripped 3 bases from V and 2 bases from J, with 14 bases between. The germline V gene has CDR1 SEHNR and CDR2 FQNEAQ (reference sequence).